A single sample is the source of the 8 T cell receptor beta chains below, sequenced in a study of preoperative IRX-2 immunotherapy in early breast cancer. TCRdb keeps only in-frame clones here, not all; method: immunoSEQ multiplex PCR. This table holds 40,000 or so clones, 85% to 95% found once. The treatment is: preoperative locoregional IRX-2 cytokine immunotherapy. Specimen: tumor tissue, collected after IRX-2 immunotherapy. The origin of the receptors is a human donor with breast cancer.

The chain couples TRBV7-6 to TRBJ2-1; TRBD1 is a possible D gene (8 bases). The germline gives CDR1 SGHVS, CDR2 FNYEAQ. This CDR3 spans 15 amino acids. V lost 5 bases and J 2 bases, leaving 13 bases between the germline ends. In nucleotides, the CDR3 is TGTGCCAGCAGCCAGGGGGCGGGGGCCTACAATGAGCAGTTCTTC. This gives the protein CASSQGAGAYNEQFF. Filled out from reference TRBV7-6 and TRBJ2-1, the complete variable domain reads GAGVSQSPRYKVTKRGQDVALRCDPISGHVSLYWYRQALGQGPEFLTYFNYEAQQDKSGLPNDRFSAERPEGSISTLTIQRTEQRDSAMYRCASSQGAGAYNEQFFGPGTRLTVL.

The chain has TRBV4-3 and TRBJ2-2; perhaps TRBD2 as D (5 bases). The CDR3 is 16 residues long. With 0 bases removed from V and 5 bases from J, the gap between germline ends came to 13 bases. Per the germline V gene, CDR1 is LGHNA and CDR2 is YSLEER. The CDR3 coding sequence is TGCGCCAGCAGCCAAGATTCTGGAGGCCGGACCGGGGAGCTGTTTTTT. Its protein product is CASSQDSGGRTGELFF.

The V and J genes are TRBV7-8 and TRBJ1-1, with D tentatively TRBD1 (5 bases). The V and J ends lost 3 bases and 2 bases respectively, with 10 bases between them. The germline CDR1 and CDR2 sequences are SGHVS and FQNEAQ. The CDR3 has 14 residues. CDR3 in DNA: TGTGCCAGCAGCTTCTGGGGGGGAAACACTGAAGCTTTCTTT. It specifies CASSFWGGNTEAFF.

The chain combines TRBV7-6 with TRBJ1-1, with D uncertain. The ends were cut back, 5 bases at V and 10 bases at J, with 11 bases in the middle. This CDR3 spans 11 amino acids. CDR1 is SGHVS, CDR2 FNYEAQ, per germline. The CDR3 loop is CASSPLDGAFF. In DNA, the CDR3 is TGTGCCAGCAGCCCCTTGGACGGAGCTTTCTTT.

V gene TRBV9 combines with J gene TRBJ2-5; 11 bases match TRBD2. The CDR3 is 15 residues long. Unmatched junction bases numbered 4, after V lost 3 bases and J lost 3 bases. CDR1 and CDR2 (germline): SGDLS, YYNGEE. DNA of the CDR3: TGTGCCAGCAGCGCAGGGACTAGCGGTGAAGAGACCCAGTACTTC. As protein: CASSAGTSGEETQYF.

This sequence joins TRBV10-3 and TRBJ2-7; TRBD2 matches 14 bases. Germline V gene data show CDR1 as ENHRY and CDR2 as SYGVKD. CDR3 length: 14 amino acids. With 10 bases clipped from V and 5 bases from J, the junction kept 7 bases outside the gene matches. The CDR3 region has the DNA TGTGCCACCGGACTAGCGGGAGGAAACAACGAGCAGTACTTC. Protein sequence: CATGLAGGNNEQYF.

This clone was seen just once. V is TRBV7-2 and J is TRBJ2-7; no clear D. This CDR3 is built from 11 residues. Germline loops: CDR1 SGHTA, CDR2 FQGNSA. Trimming took 5 bases from V and 2 from J, leaving 4 bases between them. CDR3 nucleotides: TGTGCCAGCAGCGGAACCTACGAGCAGTACTTC. This codes for CASSGTYEQYF. Full variable domain (rest looked up from reference TRBV7-2 and TRBJ2-7): GAGVSQSPSNKVTEKGKDVELRCDPISGHTALYWYRQSLGQGLEFLIYFQGNSAPDKSGLPSDRFSAERTGGSVSTLTIQRTQQEDSAVYLCASSGTYEQYFGPGTRLTVT.

CDR3 DNA sequence: TGTGCCAGCAGCGGGGGACATATGAACACTGAAGCTTTCTTT. Translation gives CASSGGHMNTEAFF. This sequence joins TRBV9 and TRBJ1-1; weak D call: TRBD1 (6 bases). This CDR3 region has 14 residues. CDR1 and CDR2 (germline): SGDLS, YYNGEE. The germline V and J ends were trimmed by 3 bases and 0 bases, with 9 bases remaining between them. The whole variable domain, filled in from reference TRBV9 and TRBJ1-1, reads DSGVTQTPKHLITATGQRVTLRCSPRSGDLSVYWYQQSLDQGLQFLIQYYNGEERAKGNILERFSAQQFPDLHSELNLSSLELGDSALYFCASSGGHMNTEAFFGQGTRLTVV.